Following are 9 T cell receptor beta chains from one sample sequenced in a study of shared clonotypes between healthy human individuals. Profiled with immunoSEQ multiplex PCR; TCRdb holds only in-frame clones, not every one. The table shows around 700,000 clones, with approximately 75% occurring only once. The sample was memory CD4+ T cells sorted from blood. Subset specified: CD45RA-negative fraction. These receptor sequences come from a woman aged 30 to 39 in good health.

Regarding this clone: The sample contains more than one DNA sequence encoding this CDR3. V and J are TRBV5-1 and TRBJ2-2; D remains unclear. This CDR3 has 15 amino acids. Germline assignment: CDR1 SGHRS and CDR2 YFSETQ. Trimming stripped 0 bases from V and 3 bases from J, with 9 bases between. In nucleotides, the CDR3 is TGCGCCAGCAGCTTGGCAGATAGGGACACCGGGGAGCTGTTTTTT. Translated, it gives CASSLADRDTGELFF.

In its sample, this clone is medium-sized. This chain connects TRBV18 to TRBJ2-2; 7 bases map to TRBD1. V was pared by 6 bases and J by 4 bases, with 8 bases of the junction left unmatched. CDR1 KGHSH and CDR2 LQKENI come from the germline V gene. The CDR3 contains 15 residues. As DNA, the CDR3 is TGTGCCAGCTCCCAATTAGGGGGCTTCACCGGGGAGCTGTTTTTT. Protein sequence: CASSQLGGFTGELFF.

This chain connects TRBV25-1 to TRBJ1-1; TRBD1 aligns across 9 bases. With 6 bases clipped from V and 0 bases from J, the junction kept 2 bases outside the gene matches. The CDR3 is 14 amino acids. The germline gives CDR1 MGHDK, CDR2 SYGVNS. The CDR3 DNA reads as TGTGCCAGCAGCAGGACAGGGGTGAACACTGAAGCTTTCTTT. Translation gives CASSRTGVNTEAFF.

This clone was detected a few times. Other DNA sequences within the sample encode an identical CDR3. This sequence joins TRBV6-6 and TRBJ2-7; TRBD1 matches at 9 bases. Germline trimming cut 6 bases from V and 2 bases from J; bases unmatched to any gene: 11. This CDR3 is 16 amino acids long. Per the germline V gene, CDR1 is MNHNY and CDR2 is SVGAGI (reference sequence). The CDR3 protein is CASRPDRGKRTYEQYF. As DNA, the CDR3 is TGTGCCAGCAGGCCCGACAGGGGGAAGAGGACCTACGAGCAGTACTTC.

The chain links TRBV7-2 to TRBJ1-2; the D is unclear. Germline V CDR1 and CDR2: SGHTA, FQGNSA. V lost 1 base and J lost 2, with 5 bases in between. The CDR3 is made up of 13 amino acids. The CDR3 region has the DNA TGTGCCAGCAGCTTAGGGCCCAACTATGGCTACACCTTC. Residues: CASSLGPNYGYTF.

There are a few counts of this clone. The V call is TRBV19, the J call TRBJ2-5; 10 nucleotides agree with TRBD2. After removal of 6 bases from V and 2 bases from J, the junction contained 6 bases not matched to a gene. Germline CDR1 is LNHDA and CDR2 is SQIVND (reference sequence). The CDR3 is made up of 15 amino acids. In nucleotides, the CDR3 is TGTGCCAGTAGCCCGGGACTAGCGCCTCAAGAGACCCAGTACTTC. This codes for CASSPGLAPQETQYF.

This clone was observed a single time. The V gene is TRBV11-2, the J gene TRBJ2-6; maybe TRBD1 (5 bases). The germline V gene has CDR1 SGHAT and CDR2 FQNNGV. The CDR3 spans 18 residues. The ends were cut back, 5 bases at V and 0 bases at J, with 17 bases in the middle. The CDR3 nucleotides are TGTGCCAGCAGCCCCAGACAGCCGTGGCTCTCTGGGGCCAACGTCCTGACTTTC. Its translation is CASSPRQPWLSGANVLTF.

This clone has a handful of counts. This rearrangement joins TRBV9 to TRBJ2-2; TRBD1 is a possible D gene (5 bases). V lost 0 bases, J lost 4 bases, and 13 bases lay in between. Germline V gives CDR1 SGDLS, CDR2 YYNGEE. The CDR3 is 16 amino acids. CDR3 nucleotide sequence: TGTGCCAGCAGCGTAGGGGCAGGGCGGTTCACCGGGGAGCTGTTTTTT. Protein: CASSVGAGRFTGELFF.

This clone has just a few counts. The gene calls are TRBV7-6 and TRBJ2-2; no definite D call. Germline CDR1 is SGHVS and CDR2 is FNYEAQ. This CDR3 contains 14 residues. V lost 1 base and J 10 bases, leaving 13 bases between the germline ends. In nucleotides, the CDR3 is TGTGCCAGCAGCTTAGGACTCTTCCCCAAGGAGCTGTTTTTT. This translates into CASSLGLFPKELFF.